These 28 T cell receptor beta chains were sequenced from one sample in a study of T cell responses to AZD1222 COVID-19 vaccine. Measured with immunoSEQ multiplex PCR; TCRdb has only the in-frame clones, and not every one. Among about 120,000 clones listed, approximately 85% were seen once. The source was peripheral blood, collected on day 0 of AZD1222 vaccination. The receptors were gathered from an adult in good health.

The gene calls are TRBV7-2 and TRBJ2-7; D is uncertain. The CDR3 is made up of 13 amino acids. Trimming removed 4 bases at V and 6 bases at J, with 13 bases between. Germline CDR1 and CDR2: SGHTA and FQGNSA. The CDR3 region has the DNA TGTGCCAGCAGCTCAGCGCTGGGTATCGAGCAGTACTTC. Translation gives CASSSALGIEQYF.

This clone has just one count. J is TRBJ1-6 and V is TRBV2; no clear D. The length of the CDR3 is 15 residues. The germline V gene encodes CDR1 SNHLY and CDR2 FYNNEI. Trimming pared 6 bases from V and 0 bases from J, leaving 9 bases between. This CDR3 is CASSRQFSYNSPLHF. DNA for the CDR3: TGTGCCAGCAGCCGACAATTCTCCTATAATTCACCCCTCCACTTT.

In DNA, the CDR3 is TGCGCCAGCAGCCAAGACCTCCTTGCAACTAATGAAAAACTGTTTTTT. Translation gives CASSQDLLATNEKLFF. The V call is TRBV4-1, the J call TRBJ1-4; D gene ambiguous. Germline loops: CDR1 MGHRA, CDR2 YSYEKL. The germline V and J ends were trimmed by 0 bases and 0 bases, with 8 bases remaining between them. This CDR3 contains 16 residues.

CDR3 sequence (DNA): TGTGCCAGCAGTTACTCGACCATGTACACTGAAGCTTTCTTT. Its translation: CASSYSTMYTEAFF. The chain has TRBV6-2 or TRBV6-3 and TRBJ1-1; D is unresolved. The germline V gene has CDR1 MNHEY and CDR2 SVGEGT. The CDR3 is made up of 14 amino acids. V was trimmed by 0 bases and J by 3 bases, leaving 8 bases between them.

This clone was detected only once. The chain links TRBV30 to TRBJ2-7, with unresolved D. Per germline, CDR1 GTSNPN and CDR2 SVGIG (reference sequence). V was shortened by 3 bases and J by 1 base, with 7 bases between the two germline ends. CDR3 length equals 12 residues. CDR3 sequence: CAWRVDSYEQYF. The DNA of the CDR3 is TGTGCCTGGAGGGTGGATTCCTACGAGCAGTACTTC.

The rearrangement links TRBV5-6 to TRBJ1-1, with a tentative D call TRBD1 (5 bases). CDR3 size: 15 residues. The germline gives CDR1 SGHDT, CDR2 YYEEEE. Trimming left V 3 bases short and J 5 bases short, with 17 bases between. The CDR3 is CASSSRALGETEAFF. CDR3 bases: TGTGCCAGCAGCTCCCGGGCCTTGGGGGAAACTGAAGCTTTCTTT.

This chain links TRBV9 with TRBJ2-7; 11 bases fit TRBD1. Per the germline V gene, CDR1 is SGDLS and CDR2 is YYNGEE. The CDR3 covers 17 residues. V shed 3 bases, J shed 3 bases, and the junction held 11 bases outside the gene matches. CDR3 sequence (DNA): TGTGCCAGCAGCGCAGGCAATACCGGGACAGGGGGCTACGAGCAGTACTTC. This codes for CASSAGNTGTGGYEQYF.

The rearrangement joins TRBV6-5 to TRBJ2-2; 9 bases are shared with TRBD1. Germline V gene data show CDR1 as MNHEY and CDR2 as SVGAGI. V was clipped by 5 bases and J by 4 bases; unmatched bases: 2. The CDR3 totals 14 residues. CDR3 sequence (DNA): TGTGCCAGCAGTCAGGACAGGGGCACCGGGGAGCTGTTTTTT. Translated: CASSQDRGTGELFF.

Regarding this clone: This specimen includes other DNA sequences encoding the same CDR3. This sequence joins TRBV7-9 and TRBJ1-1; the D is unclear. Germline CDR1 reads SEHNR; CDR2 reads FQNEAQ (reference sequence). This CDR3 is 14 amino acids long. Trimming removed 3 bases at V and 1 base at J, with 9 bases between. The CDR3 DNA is TGTGCCAGCAGCTTTGGCCAGTCGAACACTGAAGCTTTCTTT. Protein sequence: CASSFGQSNTEAFF.

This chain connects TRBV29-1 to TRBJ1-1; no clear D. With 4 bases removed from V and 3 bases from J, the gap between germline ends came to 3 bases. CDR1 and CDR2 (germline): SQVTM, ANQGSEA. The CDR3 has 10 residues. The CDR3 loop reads CSVAHTEAFF. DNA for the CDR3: TGCAGCGTTGCCCACACTGAAGCTTTCTTT.

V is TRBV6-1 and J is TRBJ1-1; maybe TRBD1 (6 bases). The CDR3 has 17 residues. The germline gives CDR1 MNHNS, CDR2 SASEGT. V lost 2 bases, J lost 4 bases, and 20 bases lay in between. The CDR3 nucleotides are TGTGCCAGCAGTGAATGGGTAGGGGGGGGGCGGACCACTGAAGCTTTCTTT. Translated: CASSEWVGGGRTTEAFF.

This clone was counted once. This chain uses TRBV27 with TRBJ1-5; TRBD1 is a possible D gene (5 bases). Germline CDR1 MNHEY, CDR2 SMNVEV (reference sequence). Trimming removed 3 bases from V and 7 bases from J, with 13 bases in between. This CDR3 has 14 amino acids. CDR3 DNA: TGTGCCAGCAGTTTGGGGGAATTCGGGCAGCCCCAGCATTTT. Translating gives CASSLGEFGQPQHF.

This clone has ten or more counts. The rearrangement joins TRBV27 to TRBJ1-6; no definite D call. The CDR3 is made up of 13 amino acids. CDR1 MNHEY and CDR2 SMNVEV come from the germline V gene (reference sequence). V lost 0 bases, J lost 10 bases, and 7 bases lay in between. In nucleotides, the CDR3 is TGTGCCAGCAGTTTATCGGCTAGCTCACCCCTCCACTTT. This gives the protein CASSLSASSPLHF.

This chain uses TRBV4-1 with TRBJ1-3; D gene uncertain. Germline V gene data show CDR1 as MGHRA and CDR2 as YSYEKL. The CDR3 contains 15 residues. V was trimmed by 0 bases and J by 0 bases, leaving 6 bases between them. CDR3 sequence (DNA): TGCGCCAGCAGCCAAGAGGGAAACTCTGGAAACACCATATATTTT. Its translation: CASSQEGNSGNTIYF.

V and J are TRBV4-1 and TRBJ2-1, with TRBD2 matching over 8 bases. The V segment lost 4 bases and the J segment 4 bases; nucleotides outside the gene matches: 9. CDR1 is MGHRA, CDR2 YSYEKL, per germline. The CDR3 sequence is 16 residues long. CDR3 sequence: CASSLLGRALYNEQFF. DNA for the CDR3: TGCGCCAGCAGCCTTCTCGGGAGGGCCCTGTACAATGAGCAGTTCTTC.

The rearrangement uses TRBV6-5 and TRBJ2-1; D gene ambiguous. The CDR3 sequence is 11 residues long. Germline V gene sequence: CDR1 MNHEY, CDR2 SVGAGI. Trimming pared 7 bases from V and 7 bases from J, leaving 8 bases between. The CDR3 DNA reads TGTGCCAGCACGAGATCTAATGAGCAGTTCTTC. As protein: CASTRSNEQFF.

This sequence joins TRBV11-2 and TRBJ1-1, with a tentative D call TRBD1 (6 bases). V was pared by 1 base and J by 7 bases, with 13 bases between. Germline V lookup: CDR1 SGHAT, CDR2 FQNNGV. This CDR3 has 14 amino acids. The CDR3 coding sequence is TGTGCCAGCAGCTTAGTTCCTCGACAGGATGAAGCTTTCTTT. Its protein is CASSLVPRQDEAFF.

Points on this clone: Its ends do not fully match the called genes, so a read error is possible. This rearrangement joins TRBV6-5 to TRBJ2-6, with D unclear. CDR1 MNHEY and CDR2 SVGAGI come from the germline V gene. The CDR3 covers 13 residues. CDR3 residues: CASSYPGANVLTF. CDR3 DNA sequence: TGTGCCAGCAGTTACCCTGGCGCCAACGTCCTGACTTTC.

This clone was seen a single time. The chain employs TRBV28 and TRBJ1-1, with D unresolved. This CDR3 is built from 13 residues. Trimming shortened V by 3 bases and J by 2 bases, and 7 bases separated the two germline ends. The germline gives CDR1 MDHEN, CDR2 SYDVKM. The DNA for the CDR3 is TGTGCCAGCAGTTTGGTGAGAAACACTGAAGCTTTCTTT. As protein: CASSLVRNTEAFF.

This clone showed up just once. CDR3 region: CASSPGWGYTF. The CDR3 DNA reads TGTGCCAGCAGCCCTGGCTGGGGCTACACCTTC. The V call is TRBV28, the J call TRBJ1-2; no reliable D call. With 6 bases removed from V and 8 bases from J, the gap between germline ends came to 10 bases. Germline loops: CDR1 MDHEN, CDR2 SYDVKM. The CDR3 consists of 11 residues.

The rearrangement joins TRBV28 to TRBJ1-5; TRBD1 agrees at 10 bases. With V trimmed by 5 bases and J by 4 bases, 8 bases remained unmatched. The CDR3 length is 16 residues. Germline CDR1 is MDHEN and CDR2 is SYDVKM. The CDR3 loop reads CASSPITGQGNQPQHF. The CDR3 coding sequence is TGTGCCAGCAGTCCTATAACGGGACAGGGGAATCAGCCCCAGCATTTT.

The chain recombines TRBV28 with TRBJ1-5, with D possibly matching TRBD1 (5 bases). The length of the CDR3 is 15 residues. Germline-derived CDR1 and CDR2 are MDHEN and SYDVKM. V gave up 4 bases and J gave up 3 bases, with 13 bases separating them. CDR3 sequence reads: CASSYRGAYNQPQHF. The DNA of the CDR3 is TGTGCCAGCAGTTATCGGGGCGCATACAATCAGCCCCAGCATTTT.

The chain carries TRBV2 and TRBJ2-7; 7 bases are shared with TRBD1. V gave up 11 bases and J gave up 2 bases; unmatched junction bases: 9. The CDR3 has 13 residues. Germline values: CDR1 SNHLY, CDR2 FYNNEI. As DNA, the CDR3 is TGTGCCGGACACCGGGACAGTACCTACGAGCAGTACTTC. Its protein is CAGHRDSTYEQYF. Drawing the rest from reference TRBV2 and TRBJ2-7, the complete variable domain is EPEVTQTPSHQVTQMGQEVILRCVPISNHLYFYWYRQILGQKVEFLVSFYNNEISEKSEIFDDQFSVERPDGSNFTLKIRSTKLEDSAMYFCAGHRDSTYEQYFGPGTRLTVT.

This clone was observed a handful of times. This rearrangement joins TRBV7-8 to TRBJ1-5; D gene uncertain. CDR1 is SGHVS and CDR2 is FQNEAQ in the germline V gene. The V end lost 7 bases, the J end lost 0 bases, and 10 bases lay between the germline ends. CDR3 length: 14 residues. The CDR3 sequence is CASNSFNSNQPQHF. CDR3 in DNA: TGTGCCAGCAACAGCTTCAATAGCAATCAGCCCCAGCATTTT.

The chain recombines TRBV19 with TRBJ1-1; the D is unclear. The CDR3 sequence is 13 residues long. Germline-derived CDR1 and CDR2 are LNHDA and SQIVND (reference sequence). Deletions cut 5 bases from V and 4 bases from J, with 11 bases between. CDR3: CASSPSLATEAFF. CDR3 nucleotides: TGTGCCAGTAGTCCCTCCCTGGCCACTGAAGCTTTCTTT.

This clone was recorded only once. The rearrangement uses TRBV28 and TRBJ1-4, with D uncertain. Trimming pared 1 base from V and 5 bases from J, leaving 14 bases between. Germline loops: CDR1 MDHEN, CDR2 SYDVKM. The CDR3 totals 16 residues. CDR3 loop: CASSLSGSSLNEKLFF. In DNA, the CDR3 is TGTGCCAGCAGTTTATCCGGGTCTAGCCTCAATGAAAAACTGTTTTTT.

The CDR3 is CASSPGLAVAYNEQFF. DNA for the CDR3: TGTGCCAGCAGCCCGGGACTAGCTGTAGCCTACAATGAGCAGTTCTTC. The J gene is TRBJ2-1, the V gene TRBV11-2; 9 bases align to TRBD2. The V and J ends lost 5 bases and 2 bases, in that order; junction bases with no gene match: 7. CDR1 and CDR2 (germline): SGHAT, FQNNGV. CDR3 length: 16 residues.

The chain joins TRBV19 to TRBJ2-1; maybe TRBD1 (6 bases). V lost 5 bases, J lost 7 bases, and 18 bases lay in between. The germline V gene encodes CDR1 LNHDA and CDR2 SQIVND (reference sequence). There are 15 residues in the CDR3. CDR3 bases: TGTGCCAGTAGTCCCTCGGGACAACGTCGGAATGAGCAGTTCTTC. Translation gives CASSPSGQRRNEQFF.